A selection of T cell receptor beta chains follows, all from one sample in a study of metastatic and nonmetastatic thyroid tumors. TCRdb reprocessed the PCR reads using MiXCR. Here the sample spans 75,000 to 95,000 clones, roughly 13% being singletons. The sample comprised blood. The source is a female donor with papillary thyroid cancer or a benign thyroid nodule (not recorded which). Some clones in this sample may be carry-over from other donors' samples. Both conserved end residues are part of each CDR3. Fields, in order: J gene, V gene, D gene, clone size, CDR3 DNA, CDR3 protein. A D gene is named only where the DNA matches it firmly. Not every row has a clone size; where given, it reads once, few, many or a size class.

>TRBJ2-2|TRBV4-2|TRBD1|many
TGTGCCAGCAGCCAAGAGAAACAGGGGCTCACCGGGGAGCTGTTTTTT
CASSQEKQGLTGELFF
>TRBJ2-2|TRBV30|NA|NA
TGTGCCTGGAGTGTGCGCAGCGGCCACCATACCGGGGAGCTGTTTTTT
CAWSVRSGHHTGELFF
>TRBJ2-5|TRBV5-1|NA|many
TGCGCCAGCAGCTTGGGGGGTAGCGGAGTCCAAGAGACCCAGTACTTC
CASSLGGSGVQETQYF
>TRBJ2-5|TRBV7-8|TRBD1|many
TGTGCCAGCAGCTTATCAACAGACAGGGGGCTAGGGGCCCAGTACTTC
CASSLSTDRGLGAQYF
>TRBJ2-1|TRBV7-2|NA|many
TGTGCCAGCAGGACTACCGCCCCTAATAATGAGCAGTTCTTC
CASRTTAPNNEQFF
>TRBJ2-7|TRBV29-1|TRBD1|few
TGCAGCGGGGGACAGGCCTACGACCAGTACTTC
CSGGQAYDQYF
>TRBJ2-7|TRBV9|TRBD2|many
TGTGCCAGCAGCGTAGGGGCGCCTAGCGGGATATCGCCCTACGAGCAGTACTTC
CASSVGAPSGISPYEQYF
>TRBJ2-1|TRBV9|NA|NA
TGTGCCAGCAGCGTAGTCGCGGGGACCTCCTACAATGAGCAGTTCTTC
CASSVVAGTSYNEQFF
>TRBJ2-1|TRBV7-6|TRBD2|many
TGTGCCAGCACCCCGGGGAGCGGGAACTCCTACAATGAGCAGTTCTTC
CASTPGSGNSYNEQFF
>TRBJ1-1|TRBV5-4|TRBD1|many
TGTGCCAGCAGCTTGGACCCGACAGGGTCGAGGAGTACTGAAGCTTTCTTT
CASSLDPTGSRSTEAFF
>TRBJ2-1|TRBV15|TRBD1|many
TGTGCCACCAGCAGACAGGGGACAGGGTACAATGAGCAGTTCTTC
CATSRQGTGYNEQFF
>TRBJ1-1|TRBV19|TRBD1|few
TGTGCCAGTAGTAAAAGGGGGCTCACTGAAGCCTTATTT
CASSKRGLTEALF
>TRBJ2-3|TRBV28|NA|many
TGTGCCAGCAGCCCAGGCGGGGTGGACACAGATACGCAGTATTTT
CASSPGGVDTDTQYF
>TRBJ2-5|TRBV28|TRBD2|many
TGTGCCAGCAGCCATAGCGGGAGGGCCACAAAGACCCAGTACTTC
CASSHSGRATKTQYF
>TRBJ2-6|TRBV3-1|NA|few
TGTGCCAGCAGCCAAGATTTGGGCGGTGGGGCCAACGTCCTGACTTTC
CASSQDLGGGANVLTF